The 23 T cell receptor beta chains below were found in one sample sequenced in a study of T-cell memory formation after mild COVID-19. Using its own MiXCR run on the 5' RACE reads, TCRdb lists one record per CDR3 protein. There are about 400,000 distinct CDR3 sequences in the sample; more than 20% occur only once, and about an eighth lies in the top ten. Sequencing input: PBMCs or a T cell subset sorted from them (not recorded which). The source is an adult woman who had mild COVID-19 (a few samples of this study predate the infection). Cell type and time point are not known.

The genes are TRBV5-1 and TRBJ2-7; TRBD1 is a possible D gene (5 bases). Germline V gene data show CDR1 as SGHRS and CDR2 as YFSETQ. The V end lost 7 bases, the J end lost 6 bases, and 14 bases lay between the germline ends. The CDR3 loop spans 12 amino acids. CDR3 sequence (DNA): TGCGCCAGCTCAGCAGGGTCTGCCGAGCAGTACTTC. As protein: CASSAGSAEQYF.

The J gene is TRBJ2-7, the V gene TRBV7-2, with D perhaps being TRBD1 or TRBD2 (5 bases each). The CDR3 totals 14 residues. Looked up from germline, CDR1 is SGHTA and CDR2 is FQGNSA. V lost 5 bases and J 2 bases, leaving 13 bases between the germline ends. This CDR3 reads CASSTGTGPYEQYF. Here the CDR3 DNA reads TGTGCCAGCAGCACCGGGACGGGTCCCTACGAGCAGTACTTC. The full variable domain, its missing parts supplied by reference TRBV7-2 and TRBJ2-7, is GAGVSQSPSNKVTEKGKDVELRCDPISGHTALYWYRQSLGQGLEFLIYFQGNSAPDKSGLPSDRFSAERTGGSVSTLTIQRTQQEDSAVYLCASSTGTGPYEQYFGPGTRLTVT.

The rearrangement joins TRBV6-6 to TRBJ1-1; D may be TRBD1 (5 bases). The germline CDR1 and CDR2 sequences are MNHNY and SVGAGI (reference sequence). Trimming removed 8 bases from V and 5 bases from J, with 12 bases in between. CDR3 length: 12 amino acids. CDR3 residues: CASRLQATEAFF. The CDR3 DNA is TGTGCCAGCCGACTACAGGCGACTGAAGCTTTCTTT.

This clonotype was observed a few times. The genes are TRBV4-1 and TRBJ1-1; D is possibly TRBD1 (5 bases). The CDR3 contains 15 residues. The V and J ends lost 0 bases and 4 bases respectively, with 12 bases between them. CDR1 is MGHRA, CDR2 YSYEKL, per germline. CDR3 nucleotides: TGCGCCAGCAGCCAAGATAGGTCGGGGACCACTGAAGCTTTCTTT. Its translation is CASSQDRSGTTEAFF.

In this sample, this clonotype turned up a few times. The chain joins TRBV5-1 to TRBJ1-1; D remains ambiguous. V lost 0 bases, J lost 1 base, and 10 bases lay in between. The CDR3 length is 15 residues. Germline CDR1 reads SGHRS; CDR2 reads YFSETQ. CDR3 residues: CASSLALRTNTEAFF. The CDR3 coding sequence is TGCGCCAGCAGCTTGGCCCTGCGCACGAACACTGAAGCTTTCTTT.

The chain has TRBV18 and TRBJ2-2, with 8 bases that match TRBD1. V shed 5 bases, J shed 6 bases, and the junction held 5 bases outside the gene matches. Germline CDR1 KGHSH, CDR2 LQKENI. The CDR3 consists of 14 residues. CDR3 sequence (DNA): TGTGCCAGCTCAACGTTACAGGGGGCCGGGGAGCTGTTTTTT. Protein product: CASSTLQGAGELFF.

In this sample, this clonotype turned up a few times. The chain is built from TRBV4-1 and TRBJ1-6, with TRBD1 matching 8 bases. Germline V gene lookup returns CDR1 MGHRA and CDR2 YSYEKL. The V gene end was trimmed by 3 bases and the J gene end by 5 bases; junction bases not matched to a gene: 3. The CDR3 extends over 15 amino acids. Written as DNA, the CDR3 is TGCGCCAGCAGCCAGCGGGACAGGAATAATTCACCCCTCCACTTT. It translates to CASSQRDRNNSPLHF.

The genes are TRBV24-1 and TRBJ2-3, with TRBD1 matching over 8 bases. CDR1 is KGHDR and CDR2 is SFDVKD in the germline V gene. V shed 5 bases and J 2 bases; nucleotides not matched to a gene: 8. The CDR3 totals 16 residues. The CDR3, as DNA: TGTGCCACCAGTGCAACCAACAGGGGGTTCACAGATACGCAGTATTTT. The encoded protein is CATSATNRGFTDTQYF.

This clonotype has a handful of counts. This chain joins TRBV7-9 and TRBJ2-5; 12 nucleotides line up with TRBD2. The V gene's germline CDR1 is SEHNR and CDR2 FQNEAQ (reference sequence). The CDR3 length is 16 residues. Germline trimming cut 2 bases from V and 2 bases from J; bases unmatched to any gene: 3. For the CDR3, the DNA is TGTGCCAGCAGCTTACTTACTAGCGGGGGGCAAGAGACCCAGTACTTC. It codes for CASSLLTSGGQETQYF.

The CDR3 spells CSASRTGGSYNEQFF. In DNA form, the CDR3 reads TGCAGTGCTTCCCGGACGGGGGGCTCCTACAATGAGCAGTTCTTC. V is TRBV20-1 and J is TRBJ2-1, with 7 bases fitting TRBD2. This CDR3 region has 15 residues. J lost 0 bases, V lost 5 bases, and 7 bases had no gene match. Germline assignment: CDR1 DFQATT and CDR2 SNEGSKA (reference sequence).

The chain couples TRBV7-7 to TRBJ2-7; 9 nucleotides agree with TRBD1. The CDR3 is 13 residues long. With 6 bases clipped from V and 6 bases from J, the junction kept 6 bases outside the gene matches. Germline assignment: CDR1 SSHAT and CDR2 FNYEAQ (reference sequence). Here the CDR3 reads CASSWDREGEQYF. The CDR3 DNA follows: TGTGCCAGCAGTTGGGACAGGGAGGGCGAGCAGTACTTC.

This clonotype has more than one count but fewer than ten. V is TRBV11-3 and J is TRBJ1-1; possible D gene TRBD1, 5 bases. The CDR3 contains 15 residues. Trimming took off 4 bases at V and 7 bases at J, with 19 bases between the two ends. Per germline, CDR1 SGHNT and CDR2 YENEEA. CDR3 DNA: TGTGCCAGCAGCTCGGGGGGAGGACCCTGGTATGAAGCTTTCTTT. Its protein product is CASSSGGGPWYEAFF. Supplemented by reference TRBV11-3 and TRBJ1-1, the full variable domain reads EAGVVQSPRYKIIEKKQPVAFWCNPISGHNTLYWYLQNLGQGPELLIRYENEEAVDDSQLPKDRFSAERLKGVDSTLKIQPAELGDSAVYLCASSSGGGPWYEAFFGQGTRLTVV.

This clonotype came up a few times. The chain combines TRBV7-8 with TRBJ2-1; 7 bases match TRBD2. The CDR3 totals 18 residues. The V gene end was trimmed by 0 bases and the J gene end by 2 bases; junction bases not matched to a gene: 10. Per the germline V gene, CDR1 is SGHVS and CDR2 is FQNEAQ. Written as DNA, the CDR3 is TGTGCCAGCAGCTTAGCGCGACCCGGGCTAGCGGCCTACAATGAGCAGTTCTTC. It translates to CASSLARPGLAAYNEQFF.

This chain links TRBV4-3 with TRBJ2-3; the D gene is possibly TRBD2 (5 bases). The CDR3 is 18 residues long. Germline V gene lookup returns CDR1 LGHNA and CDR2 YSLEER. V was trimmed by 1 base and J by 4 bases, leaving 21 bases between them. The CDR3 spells CASSQGPLGAALADTQYF. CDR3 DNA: TGCGCCAGCAGCCAAGGCCCTCTTGGAGCGGCCCTAGCAGATACGCAGTATTTT.

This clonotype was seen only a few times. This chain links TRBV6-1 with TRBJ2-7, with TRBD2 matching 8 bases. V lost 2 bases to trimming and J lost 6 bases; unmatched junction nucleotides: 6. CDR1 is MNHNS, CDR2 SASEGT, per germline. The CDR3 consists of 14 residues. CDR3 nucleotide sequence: TGTGCCAGCAGTGAATCCAGCGGGAGCGGCGAGCAGTACTTC. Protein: CASSESSGSGEQYF.

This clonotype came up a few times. This CDR3 reads CASSQDPRGDEQFF. Here the CDR3 DNA reads TGTGCCAGCAGTCAAGATCCTAGGGGGGATGAGCAGTTCTTC. This chain connects TRBV7-8 to TRBJ2-1; D is possibly TRBD1 or TRBD2 (6 bases each). The V and J ends lost 6 bases and 8 bases respectively, with 17 bases between them. This CDR3 has 14 residues. CDR1 and CDR2 (germline): SGHVS, FQNEAQ. The whole variable domain, remainder taken from reference TRBV7-8 and TRBJ2-1, is GAGVSQSPRYKVAKRGQDVALRCDPISGHVSLFWYQQALGQGPEFLTYFQNEAQLDKSGLPSDRFFAERPEGSVSTLKIQRTQQEDSAVYLCASSQDPRGDEQFFGPGTRLTVL.

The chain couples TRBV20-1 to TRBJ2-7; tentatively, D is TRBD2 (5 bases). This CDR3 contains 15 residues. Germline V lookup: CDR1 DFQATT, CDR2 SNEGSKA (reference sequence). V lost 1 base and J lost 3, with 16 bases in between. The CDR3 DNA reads TGCAGTGCTAGAGGCCGGGGTCCCTATAACTACGAGCAGTACTTC. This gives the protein CSARGRGPYNYEQYF.

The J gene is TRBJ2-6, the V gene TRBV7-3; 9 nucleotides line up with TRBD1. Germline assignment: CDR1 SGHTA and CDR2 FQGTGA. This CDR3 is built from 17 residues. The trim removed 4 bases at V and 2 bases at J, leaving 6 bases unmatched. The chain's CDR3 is CASSSPGQGPGANVLTF. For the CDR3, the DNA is TGTGCCAGCAGCTCCCCAGGACAGGGGCCTGGGGCCAACGTCCTGACTTTC.

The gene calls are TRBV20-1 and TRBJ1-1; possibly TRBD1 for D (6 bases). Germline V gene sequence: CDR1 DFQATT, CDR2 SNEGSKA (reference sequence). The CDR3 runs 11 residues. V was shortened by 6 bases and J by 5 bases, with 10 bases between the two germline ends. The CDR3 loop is CSAIDRTEAFF. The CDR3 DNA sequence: TGCAGTGCAATCGACAGGACTGAAGCTTTCTTT.

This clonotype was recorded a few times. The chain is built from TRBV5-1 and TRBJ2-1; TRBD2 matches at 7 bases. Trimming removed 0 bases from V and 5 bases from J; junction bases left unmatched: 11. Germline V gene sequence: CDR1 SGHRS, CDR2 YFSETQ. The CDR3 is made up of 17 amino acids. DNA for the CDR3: TGCGCCAGCAGCTTGGCGCGGGGGACGTTATACAACAATGAGCAGTTCTTC. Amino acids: CASSLARGTLYNNEQFF.

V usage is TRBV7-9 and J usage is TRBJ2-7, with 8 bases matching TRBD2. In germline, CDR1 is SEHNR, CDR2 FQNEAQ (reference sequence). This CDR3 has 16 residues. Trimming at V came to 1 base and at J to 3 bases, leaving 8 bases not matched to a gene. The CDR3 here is CASSLGSRGGSYEQYF. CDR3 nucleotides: TGTGCCAGCAGCTTAGGATCCCGGGGGGGGAGCTACGAGCAGTACTTC.

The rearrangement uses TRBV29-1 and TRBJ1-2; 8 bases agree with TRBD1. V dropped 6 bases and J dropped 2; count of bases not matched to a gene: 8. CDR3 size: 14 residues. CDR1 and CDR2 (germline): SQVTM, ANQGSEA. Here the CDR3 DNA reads TGCAGCGTATCGTCCGGGACAGGCAACTATGGCTACACCTTC. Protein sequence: CSVSSGTGNYGYTF.

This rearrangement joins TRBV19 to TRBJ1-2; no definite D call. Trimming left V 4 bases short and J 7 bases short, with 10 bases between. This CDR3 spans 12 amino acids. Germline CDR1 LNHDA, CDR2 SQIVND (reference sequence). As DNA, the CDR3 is TGTGCCAGTAGTAACGTGGCTACTGGCTACACCTTC. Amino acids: CASSNVATGYTF.